This TCR beta chain was retrieved from a study of metastatic and nonmetastatic thyroid tumors. Per the germline V gene, CDR1 is LNHDA and CDR2 is SQIVND (reference sequence). Trimming took off 5 bases at V and 7 bases at J, with 18 bases between the two ends. The CDR3 totals 15 residues. Every patient was untreated before thyroid surgery. Authors' methods: To classify distant metastasis in papillary thyroid cancer, a model was built from CDR3 differences across clinicopathological groups. Using MiXCR, TCRdb re-called clones from the PCR reads. TCRdb's processing, not the study's, gives the V and J calls here. The data contain more than 25,000 clones, 7% to 8% of them singletons. This clone was recorded at least ten times. Its antigen is unidentified. The study, taken as a whole, reports: Significantly higher TCR beta diversity was reportedly seen in malignant thyroid tumors than benign nodules, in blood and tumor.

Input material: blood. The TCR sequence derives from a female donor with papillary thyroid cancer or a benign thyroid nodule (not recorded which). Some clones in this sample may be carry-over from other donors' samples. V usage is TRBV19 and J usage is TRBJ2-1, with D possibly TRBD1 on 6 matching bases. The CDR3 loop is CASSAGTQWGNEQFF. The DNA for the CDR3 is TGTGCCAGTAGTGCCGGGACACAATGGGGTAATGAGCAGTTCTTC.